This TCR beta chain originates from a study of T cells in Graves' hyperthyroidism and ophthalmopathy. Germline V gene lookup returns CDR1 MNHEY and CDR2 SVGEGT. The CDR3 contains 13 residues. V lost 8 bases and J 2 bases, leaving 13 bases between the germline ends. What was amplified from RNA transcripts were TCR beta CDR3 regions. The HTBI set primed first-round TCR CDR3 RT-PCR. TCRdb re-called the multiplex PCR reads through MiXCR, storing one row per CDR3 protein. The table includes approximately 95,000 distinct CDR3 sequences, 35% to 45% detected once. The chain uses TRBV6-2 or TRBV6-3 and TRBJ2-7, with D uncertain. Sequencing input: peripheral blood or thyroid tissue (not recorded which). This TCR was recovered from a woman aged 25 to 45 with Graves' hyperthyroidism. Written as DNA, the CDR3 is TGTGCCAGCGCGAGGCACGCAACCTACGAGCAGTACTTC. As protein: CASARHATYEQYF.